This TCR beta chain emerged from a study of blood T cell repertoires in COVID-19. The study assigned cohorts using participant-reported clinical history. Individuals in the exposed group had encountered a COVID-19 case within 2 weeks preceding study entry. The germline V and J ends were trimmed by 1 base and 3 bases, with 6 bases remaining between them. There are 13 residues in the CDR3. Germline V gene data show CDR1 as SGHTA and CDR2 as FQGNSA. Authors' analysis steps: Amplification of reference gene primers provided the estimated nucleated cell counts. Using immunoSEQ multiplex PCR, the repertoire was profiled, and TCRdb retains in-frame clones only, with some absent. V, J and clone size reflect that table, while D and trimming were determined from the DNA. The data show approximately 220,000 clones, around 87% seen once.

Specimen: PBMCs or T cells enriched from blood (not recorded which). This sequence joins TRBV7-2 and TRBJ1-1; D call uncertain. This receptor was identified in a man aged 25-45 years who had been exposed to COVID-19. CDR3 loop: CASSLVQHTEAFF. In DNA, the CDR3 is TGTGCCAGCAGCTTAGTACAGCACACTGAAGCTTTCTTT.